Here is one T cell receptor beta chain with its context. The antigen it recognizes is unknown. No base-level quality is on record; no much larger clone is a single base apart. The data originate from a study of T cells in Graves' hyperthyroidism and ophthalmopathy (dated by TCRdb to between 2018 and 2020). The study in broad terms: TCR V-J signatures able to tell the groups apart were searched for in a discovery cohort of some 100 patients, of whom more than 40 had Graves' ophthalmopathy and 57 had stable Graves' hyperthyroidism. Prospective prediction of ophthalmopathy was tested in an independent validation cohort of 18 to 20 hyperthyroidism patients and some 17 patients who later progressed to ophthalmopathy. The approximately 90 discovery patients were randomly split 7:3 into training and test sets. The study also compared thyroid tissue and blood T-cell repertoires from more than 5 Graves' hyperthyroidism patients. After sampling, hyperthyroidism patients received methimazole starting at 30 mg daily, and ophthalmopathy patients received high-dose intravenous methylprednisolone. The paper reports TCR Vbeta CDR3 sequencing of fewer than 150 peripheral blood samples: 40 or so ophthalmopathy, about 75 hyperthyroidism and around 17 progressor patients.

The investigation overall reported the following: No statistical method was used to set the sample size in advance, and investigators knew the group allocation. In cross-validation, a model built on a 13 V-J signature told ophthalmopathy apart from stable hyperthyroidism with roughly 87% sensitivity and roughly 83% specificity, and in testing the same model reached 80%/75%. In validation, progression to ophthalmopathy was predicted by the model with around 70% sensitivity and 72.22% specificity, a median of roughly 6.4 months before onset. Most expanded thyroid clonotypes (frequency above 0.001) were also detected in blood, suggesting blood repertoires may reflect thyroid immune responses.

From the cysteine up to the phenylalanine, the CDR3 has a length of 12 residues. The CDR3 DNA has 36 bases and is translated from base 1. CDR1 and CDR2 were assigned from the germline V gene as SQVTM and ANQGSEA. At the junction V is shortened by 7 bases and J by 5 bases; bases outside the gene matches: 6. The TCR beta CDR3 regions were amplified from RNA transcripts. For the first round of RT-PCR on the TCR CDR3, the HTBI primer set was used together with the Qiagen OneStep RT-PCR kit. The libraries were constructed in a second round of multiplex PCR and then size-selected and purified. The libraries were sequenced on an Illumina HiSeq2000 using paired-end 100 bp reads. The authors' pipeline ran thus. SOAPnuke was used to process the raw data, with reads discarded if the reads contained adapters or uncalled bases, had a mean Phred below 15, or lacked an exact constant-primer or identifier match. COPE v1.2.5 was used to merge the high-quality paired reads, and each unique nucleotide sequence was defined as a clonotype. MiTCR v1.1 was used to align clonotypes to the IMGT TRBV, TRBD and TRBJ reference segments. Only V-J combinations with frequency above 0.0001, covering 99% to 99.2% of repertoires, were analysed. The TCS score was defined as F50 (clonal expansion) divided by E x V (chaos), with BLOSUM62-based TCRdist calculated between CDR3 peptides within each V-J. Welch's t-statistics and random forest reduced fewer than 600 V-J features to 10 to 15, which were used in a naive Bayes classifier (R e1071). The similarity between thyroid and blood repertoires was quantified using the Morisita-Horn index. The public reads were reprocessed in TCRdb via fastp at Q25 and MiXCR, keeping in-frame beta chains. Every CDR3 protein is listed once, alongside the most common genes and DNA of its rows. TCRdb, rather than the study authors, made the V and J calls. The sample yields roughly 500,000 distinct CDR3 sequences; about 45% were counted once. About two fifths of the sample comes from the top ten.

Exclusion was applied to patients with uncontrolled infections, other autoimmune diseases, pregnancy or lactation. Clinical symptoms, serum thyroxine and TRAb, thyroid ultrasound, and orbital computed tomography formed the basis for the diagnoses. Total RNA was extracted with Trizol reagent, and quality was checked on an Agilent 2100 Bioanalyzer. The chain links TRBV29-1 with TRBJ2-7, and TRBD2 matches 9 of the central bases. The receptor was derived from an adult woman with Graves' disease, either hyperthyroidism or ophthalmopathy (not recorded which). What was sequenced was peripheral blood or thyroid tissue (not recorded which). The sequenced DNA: TGCAGCGCTGAGGGACTAGCAGACGAGCAGTACTTC. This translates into CSAEGLADEQYF.